This is a list of T cell receptor beta chains from one sample in a study of monozygotic twins with inflammatory bowel disease. TCRdb re-called the 5' RACE reads and catalogs CDR3 proteins one per entry, DNA excluded. The table lists roughly 330,000 distinct CDR3 sequences. What was sequenced was blood. The receptor set was obtained from a human donor with ulcerative colitis or Crohn's disease, or a healthy co-twin of an affected twin (not recorded which). The CDR3 runs from the conserved cysteine through the conserved F or W. Fields, in order: CDR3 protein, J gene, V gene.

CDR3: CASIAAGLAYNEQFF; J: TRBJ2-1; V: TRBV19
CDR3: CASRVTGGNTIYF; J: TRBJ1-3; V: TRBV2
CDR3: CASRESRASYEQYF; J: TRBJ2-7; V: TRBV12-3/TRBV12-4
CDR3: CASSLGTSDTGELFF; J: TRBJ2-2; V: TRBV27
CDR3: CASRSAAVNEKLFF; J: TRBJ1-4; V: TRBV5-1
CDR3: CSVGQGPTTVLTF; J: TRBJ2-6; V: TRBV29-1
CDR3: CSARDLLQGREKLFF; J: TRBJ1-4; V: TRBV20-1
CDR3: CASSPGGEPDYEQYF; J: TRBJ2-7; V: TRBV5-1
CDR3: CASTNWAGSTDTQYF; J: TRBJ2-3; V: TRBV27
CDR3: CATRGSGANVLTF; J: TRBJ2-6; V: TRBV15
CDR3: CSARALTRTTDTQYF; J: TRBJ2-3; V: TRBV20-1
CDR3: CASKGSLGGQGSYEQYF; J: TRBJ2-7; V: TRBV5-4
CDR3: CASSQAGLPEDTQYF; J: TRBJ2-3; V: TRBV12-3/TRBV12-4
CDR3: CASSSKLVQSSYEQYF; J: TRBJ2-7; V: TRBV3-1
CDR3: CSVSGTSGRGAQYF; J: TRBJ2-5; V: TRBV29-1
CDR3: CSAYTRDYEQYF; J: TRBJ2-7; V: TRBV20-1
CDR3: CASSYTGTAYGYTF; J: TRBJ1-2; V: TRBV7-8
CDR3: CASSEGGSWAQYF; J: TRBJ2-3; V: TRBV2
CDR3: CASSITAMAPYNEQFF; J: TRBJ2-1; V: TRBV19
CDR3: CASRDRLNTGELFF; J: TRBJ2-2; V: TRBV5-4
CDR3: CSAFAGTANYGYTF; J: TRBJ1-2; V: TRBV29-1
CDR3: CASSLELPSGISGGFKYF; J: TRBJ2-3; V: TRBV11-2
CDR3: CATRTEVLWEQYF; J: TRBJ2-7; V: TRBV24-1
CDR3: CASGWTGRSGANVLTF; J: TRBJ2-6; V: TRBV6-1
CDR3: CASSLYSGSRTYEQYF; J: TRBJ2-7; V: TRBV5-1